The rows below give T cell receptor beta chains drawn from one sample of a study of T cell clonotyping in hematopoietic cell transplantation. The repertoire was sequenced with immunoSEQ multiplex PCR; TCRdb's copy has only in-frame clones and lacks some. The sample contains 75,000 to 95,000 clones, 90% to 96% of which appear only once. The sequences come from peripheral blood mononuclear cells, collected before stem cell transplant. These receptors came from a woman in her fifties or sixties with acute myeloid leukemia. Some clones in this sample may be carry-over from other donors' samples. CDR3s include the opening cysteine and the closing phenylalanine or tryptophan. The order of the fields is CDR3 protein, J gene, V gene.

CASSLAGRNTEAFF TRBJ1-1 TRBV5-6
CASSSGQGNSPLHF TRBJ1-6 TRBV5-1
CASSFYRANYGYTF TRBJ1-2 TRBV6-5
CASSLQRPSTDTQYF TRBJ2-3 TRBV5-1
CASNPGYEETQYF TRBJ2-5 TRBV2
CASRLSGGVSTDTQYF TRBJ2-3 TRBV4-1
CASRDGGLGYTF TRBJ1-2 TRBV28
CATLSTGLDYGYTF TRBJ1-2 TRBV5-6
CASSLGVGINYGYTF TRBJ1-2 TRBV5-1
CASSLDSSYNSPLHF TRBJ1-6 TRBV7-3
CASSQERLMNTEAFF TRBJ1-1 TRBV4-1
CASSYDREDGYTF TRBJ1-2 TRBV13
CATRTGTSTDTQYF TRBJ2-3 TRBV19
CASRSGTGRNEQFF TRBJ2-1 TRBV6-5
CASSLYGGTNYGYTF TRBJ1-2 TRBV28
CASSERLAEYYNEQFF TRBJ2-1 TRBV21-1
CASSATSPLHF TRBJ1-6 TRBV6-6